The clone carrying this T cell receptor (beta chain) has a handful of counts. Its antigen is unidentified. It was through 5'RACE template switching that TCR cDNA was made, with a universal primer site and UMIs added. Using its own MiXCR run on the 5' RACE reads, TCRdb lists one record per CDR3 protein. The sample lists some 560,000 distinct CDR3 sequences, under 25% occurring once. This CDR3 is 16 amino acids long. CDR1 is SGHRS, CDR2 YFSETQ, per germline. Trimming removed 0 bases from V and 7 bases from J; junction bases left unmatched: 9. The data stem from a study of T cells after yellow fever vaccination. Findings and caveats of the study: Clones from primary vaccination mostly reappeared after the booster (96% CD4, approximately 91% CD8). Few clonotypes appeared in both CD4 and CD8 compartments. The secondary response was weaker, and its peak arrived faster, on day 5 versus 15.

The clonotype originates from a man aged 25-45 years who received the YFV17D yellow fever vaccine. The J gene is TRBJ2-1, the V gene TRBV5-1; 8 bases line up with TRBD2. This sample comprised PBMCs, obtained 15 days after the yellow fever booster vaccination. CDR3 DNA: TGCGCCAGCAGCTTGGCCACCGGGAGGGCCAGTAATGAGCAGTTCTTC. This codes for CASSLATGRASNEQFF.